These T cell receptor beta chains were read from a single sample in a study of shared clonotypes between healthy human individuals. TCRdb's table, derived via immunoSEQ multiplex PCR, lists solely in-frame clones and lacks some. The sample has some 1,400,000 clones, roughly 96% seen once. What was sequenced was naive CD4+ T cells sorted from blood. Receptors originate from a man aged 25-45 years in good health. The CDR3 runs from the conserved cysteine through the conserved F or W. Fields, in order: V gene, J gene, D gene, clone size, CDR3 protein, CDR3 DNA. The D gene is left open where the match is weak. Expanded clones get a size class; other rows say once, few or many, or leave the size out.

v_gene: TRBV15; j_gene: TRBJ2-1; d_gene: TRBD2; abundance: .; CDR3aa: CATSGTILAGGNEQFF; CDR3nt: TGTGCCACCAGCGGGACGATTTTAGCGGGAGGCAATGAGCAGTTCTTC
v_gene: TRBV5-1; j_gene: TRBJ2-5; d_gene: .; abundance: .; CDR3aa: CASSLEAGRETQYF; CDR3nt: TGCGCCAGCAGCTTGGAGGCGGGAAGGGAGACCCAGTACTTC
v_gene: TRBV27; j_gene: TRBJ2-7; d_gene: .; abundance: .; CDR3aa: CASSLSGGVPTYEQYF; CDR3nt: TGTGCCAGCAGTTTATCAGGCGGAGTCCCCACCTACGAGCAGTACTTC
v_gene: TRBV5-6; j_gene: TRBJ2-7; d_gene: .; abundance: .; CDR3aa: CASGYRSGTQIYEQYF; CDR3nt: TGTGCCAGCGGTTATCGCTCTGGAACCCAAATCTACGAGCAGTACTTC
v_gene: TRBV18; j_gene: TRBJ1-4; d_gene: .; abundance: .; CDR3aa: CASCPRGGDEKLFF; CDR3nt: TGTGCCAGCTGCCCCCGGGGAGGTGACGAAAAACTGTTTTTT
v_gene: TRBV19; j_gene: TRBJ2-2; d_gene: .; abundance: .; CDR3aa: CASSILQGANTGELFF; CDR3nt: TGTGCCAGTAGTATCCTACAGGGAGCGAACACCGGGGAGCTGTTTTTT
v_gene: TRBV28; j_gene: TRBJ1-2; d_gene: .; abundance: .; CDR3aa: CASSSAEGNGYTF; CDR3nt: TGTGCCAGCAGTTCGGCCGAAGGGAACGGCTACACCTTC
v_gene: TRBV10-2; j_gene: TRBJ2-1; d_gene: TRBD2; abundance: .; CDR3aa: CASSGLAGVHEQFF; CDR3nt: TGCGCCAGCAGTGGACTAGCGGGAGTCCATGAGCAGTTCTTC
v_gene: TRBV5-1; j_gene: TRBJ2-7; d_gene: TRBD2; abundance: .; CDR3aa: CASAIVQRLAGDYYEQYF; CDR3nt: TGCGCCAGCGCGATCGTACAGAGACTAGCGGGAGATTACTACGAGCAGTACTTC
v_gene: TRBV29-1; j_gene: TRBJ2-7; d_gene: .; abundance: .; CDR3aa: CSVYGSKYEQYF; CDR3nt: TGCAGCGTTTACGGGAGCAAATACGAGCAGTACTTC
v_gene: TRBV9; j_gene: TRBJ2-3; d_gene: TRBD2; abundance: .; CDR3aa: CASSASGSTDTQYF; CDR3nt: TGTGCCAGCAGCGCTAGCGGGTCCACAGATACGCAGTATTTT
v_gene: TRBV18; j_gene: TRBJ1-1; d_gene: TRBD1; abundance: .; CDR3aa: CASSPEWDRRTDTEAFF; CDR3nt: TGTGCCAGCTCACCAGAATGGGACAGAAGGACGGACACTGAAGCTTTCTTT
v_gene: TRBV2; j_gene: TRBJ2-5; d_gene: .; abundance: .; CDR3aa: CASRIETQYF; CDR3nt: TGTGCCAGCAGGATAGAGACCCAGTACTTC
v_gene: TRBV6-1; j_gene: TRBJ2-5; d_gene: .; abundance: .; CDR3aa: CASSVGWAQETQYF; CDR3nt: TGTGCCAGCAGTGTTGGTTGGGCCCAAGAGACCCAGTACTTC
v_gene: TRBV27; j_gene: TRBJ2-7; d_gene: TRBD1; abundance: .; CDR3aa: CASSPSGRWTGGYEQYF; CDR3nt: TGTGCCAGCAGTCCATCCGGTAGGTGGACAGGAGGCTACGAGCAGTACTTC
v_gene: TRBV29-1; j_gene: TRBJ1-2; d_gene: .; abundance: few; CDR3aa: CSVEDSNYGYTF; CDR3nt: TGCAGCGTTGAGGACAGCAACTATGGCTACACCTTC
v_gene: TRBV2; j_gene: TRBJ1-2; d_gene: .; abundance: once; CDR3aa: CASSGEVSGYTF; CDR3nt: TGTGCCAGCAGTGGGGAAGTGAGTGGCTACACCTTC
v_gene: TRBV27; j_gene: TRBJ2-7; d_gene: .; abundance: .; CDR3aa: CASSLRFSAIYEQYF; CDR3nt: TGTGCCAGCAGTCTGCGGTTTAGCGCCATCTACGAGCAGTACTTC
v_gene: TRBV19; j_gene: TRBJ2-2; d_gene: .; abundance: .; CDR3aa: CASSITGSLPGELFF; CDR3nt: TGTGCCAGTAGTATAACCGGGAGCCTCCCCGGGGAGCTGTTTTTT
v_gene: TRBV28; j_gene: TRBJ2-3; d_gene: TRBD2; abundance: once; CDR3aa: CASSFGVTSGRVRKGGTDTQYF; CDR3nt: TGTGCCAGCAGTTTCGGGGTGACTAGCGGGAGGGTGAGAAAAGGAGGGACAGATACGCAGTATTTT
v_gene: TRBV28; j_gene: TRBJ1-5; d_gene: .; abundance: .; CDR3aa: CASSLTAGEGNQPQHF; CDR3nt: TGTGCCAGCAGTCTTACGGCCGGGGAGGGCAATCAGCCCCAGCATTTT
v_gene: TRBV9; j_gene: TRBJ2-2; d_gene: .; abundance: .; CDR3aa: CASSSRTQAWELFF; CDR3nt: TGTGCCAGCAGCAGCCGGACCCAAGCGTGGGAGCTGTTTTTT
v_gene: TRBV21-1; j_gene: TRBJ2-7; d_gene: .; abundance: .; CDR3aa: CASSKLGRSGTAYEQYF; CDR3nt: TGTGCCAGCAGCAAATTGGGTCGGTCAGGAACGGCCTACGAGCAGTACTTC
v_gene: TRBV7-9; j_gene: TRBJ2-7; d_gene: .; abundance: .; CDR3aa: CASSLPGGLYEQYF; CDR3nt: TGTGCCAGCAGCCTACCCGGAGGGCTCTACGAGCAGTACTTC
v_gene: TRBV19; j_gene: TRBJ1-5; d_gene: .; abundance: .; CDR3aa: CASSIPWDQPQHF; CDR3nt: TGTGCCAGTAGTATACCTTGGGATCAGCCCCAGCATTTT
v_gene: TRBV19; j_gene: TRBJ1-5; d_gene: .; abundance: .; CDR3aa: CASSIVAQVSRAQHF; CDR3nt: TGTGCCAGTAGTATAGTTGCCCAGGTTAGTAGGGCCCAGCATTTT
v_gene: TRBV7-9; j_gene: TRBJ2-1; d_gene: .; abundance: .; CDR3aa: CASRKSGRASSYNEQFF; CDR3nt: TGTGCCAGCAGAAAAAGCGGGCGGGCGAGCTCCTACAATGAGCAGTTCTTC
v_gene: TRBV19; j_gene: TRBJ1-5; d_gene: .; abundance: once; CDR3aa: CASSHDRRGQPQHF; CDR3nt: TGTGCCAGTAGCCATGACAGGCGGGGTCAGCCCCAGCATTTT
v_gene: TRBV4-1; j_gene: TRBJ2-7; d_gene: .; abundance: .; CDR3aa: CASSQVGFRRIPYEQYF; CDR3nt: TGCGCCAGCAGCCAAGTCGGTTTCAGGCGGATCCCCTACGAGCAGTACTTC
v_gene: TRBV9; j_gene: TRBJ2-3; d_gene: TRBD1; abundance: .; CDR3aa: CASSVRGRAGTDTQYF; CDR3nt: TGTGCCAGCAGCGTAAGGGGGCGGGCAGGCACAGATACGCAGTATTTT
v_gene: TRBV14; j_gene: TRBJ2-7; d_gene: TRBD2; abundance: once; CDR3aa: CASSQVFGLAGGPGEQYF; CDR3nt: TGTGCCAGCAGCCAAGTTTTCGGACTAGCGGGAGGGCCGGGCGAGCAGTACTTC
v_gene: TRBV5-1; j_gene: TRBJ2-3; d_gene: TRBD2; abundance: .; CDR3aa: CASSWGLAEAGDTQYF; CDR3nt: TGCGCCAGCAGCTGGGGACTAGCCGAAGCGGGGGATACGCAGTATTTT
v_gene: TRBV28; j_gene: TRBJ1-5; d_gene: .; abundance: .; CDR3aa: CASSLSQNNQPQHF; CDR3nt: TGTGCCAGCAGTTTATCTCAGAACAATCAGCCCCAGCATTTT
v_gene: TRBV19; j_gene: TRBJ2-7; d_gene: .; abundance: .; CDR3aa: CASSTGTTHYEQYF; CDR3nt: TGTGCCAGTAGCACCGGGACAACCCACTACGAGCAGTACTTC
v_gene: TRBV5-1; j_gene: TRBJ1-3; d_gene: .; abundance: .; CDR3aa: CASSLVGSLLSSGNTIYF; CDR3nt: TGCGCCAGCAGCTTGGTGGGATCATTACTAAGCTCTGGAAACACCATATATTTT
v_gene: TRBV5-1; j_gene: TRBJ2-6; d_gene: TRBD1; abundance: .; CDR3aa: CASRRTGVENLSSGANVLTF; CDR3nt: TGCGCCAGCAGAAGGACAGGGGTCGAAAATCTAAGCTCTGGGGCCAACGTCCTGACTTTC
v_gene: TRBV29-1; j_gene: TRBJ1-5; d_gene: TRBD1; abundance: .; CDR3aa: CSVGTGGTQPQHF; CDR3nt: TGCAGCGTTGGAACAGGGGGCACTCAGCCCCAGCATTTT
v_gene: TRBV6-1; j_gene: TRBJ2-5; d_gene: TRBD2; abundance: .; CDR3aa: CASSETGLAGRIQETQYF; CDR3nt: TGTGCCAGCAGTGAAACGGGACTAGCGGGTCGGATACAAGAGACCCAGTACTTC
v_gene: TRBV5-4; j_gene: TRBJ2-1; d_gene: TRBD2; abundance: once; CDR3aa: CASSLRLAGGNGEQFF; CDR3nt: TGTGCCAGCAGCTTGCGTCTAGCGGGGGGGAATGGTGAGCAGTTCTTC
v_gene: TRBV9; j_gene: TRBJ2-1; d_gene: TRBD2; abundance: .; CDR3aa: CASSVVSGSISYNEQFF; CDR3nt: TGTGCCAGCAGCGTAGTTAGCGGGAGTATTTCCTACAATGAGCAGTTCTTC
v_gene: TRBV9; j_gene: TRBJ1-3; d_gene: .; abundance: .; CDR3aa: CASSVPGSSSGNTIYF; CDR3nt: TGTGCCAGCAGCGTGCCGGGTAGTTCAAGTGGAAACACCATATATTTT
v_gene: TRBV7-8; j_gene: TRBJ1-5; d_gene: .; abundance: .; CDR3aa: CASSLGGRGNQPQHF; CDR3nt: TGTGCCAGCAGCTTAGGAGGCAGAGGCAATCAGCCCCAGCATTTT
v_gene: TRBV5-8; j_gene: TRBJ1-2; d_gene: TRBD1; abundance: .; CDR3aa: CASSPAVGQGVYGYTF; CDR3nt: TGTGCCAGCAGCCCCGCGGTTGGCCAGGGGGTCTATGGCTACACCTTC
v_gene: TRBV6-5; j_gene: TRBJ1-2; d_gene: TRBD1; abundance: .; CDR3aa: CASSYLNGGQVYGYTF; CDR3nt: TGTGCCAGCAGTTACCTGAATGGTGGACAGGTGTATGGCTACACCTTC
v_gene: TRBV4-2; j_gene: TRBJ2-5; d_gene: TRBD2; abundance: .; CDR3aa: CASSQDGLAGQETQYF; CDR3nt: TGTGCCAGCAGCCAAGATGGACTAGCGGGCCAAGAGACCCAGTACTTC
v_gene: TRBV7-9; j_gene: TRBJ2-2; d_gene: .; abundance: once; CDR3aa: CASSLAGRGYTGELFF; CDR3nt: TGTGCCAGCAGCTTAGCTGGTAGGGGATACACCGGGGAGCTGTTTTTT
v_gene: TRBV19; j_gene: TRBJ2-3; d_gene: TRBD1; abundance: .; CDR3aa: CASSKPGQRTDTQYF; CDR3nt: TGTGCCAGTAGTAAACCGGGACAGCGCACAGATACGCAGTATTTT
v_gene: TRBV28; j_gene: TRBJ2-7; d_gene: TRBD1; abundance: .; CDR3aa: CASSSPGQGVYEQYF; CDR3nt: TGTGCCAGCAGTTCCCCAGGACAGGGGGTATACGAGCAGTACTTC
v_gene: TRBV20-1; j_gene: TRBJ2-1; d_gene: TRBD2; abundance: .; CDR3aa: CSARLADLVF; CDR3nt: TGCAGTGCTAGACTAGCGGACCTGGTCTTC